The present entry profiles one T cell receptor (beta chain) with its context. Deletions cut 2 bases from V and 7 bases from J, with 11 bases between. Germline V gives CDR1 SGHDN, CDR2 FVKESK. The CDR3 is made up of 13 amino acids. This entry is derived from a study of blood T cell repertoires in COVID-19. Overall study context: PBMCs, B-cell-depleted T cells, or T cells provided the cDNA or gDNA that made up the material.

TCRdb's copy holds only in-frame clones and misses some; the assay was immunoSEQ multiplex PCR. This sample has 300,000 to 400,000 clones; over 80% occur once, and the top ten carry around 8.9%. The chain couples TRBV14 to TRBJ1-1, with a possible D match to TRBD1 (6 bases). The sequence derives from a man under 40 with COVID-19, enrolled during active disease. The sample consisted of peripheral blood. CDR3 bases: TGTGCCAGCAGCCAATCCAGGGGTGGTGAAGCTTTCTTT. Amino acids: CASSQSRGGEAFF. Based on the CDR3 plus reference TRBV14 and TRBJ1-1, the full variable domain is EAGVTQFPSHSVIEKGQTVTLRCDPISGHDNLYWYRRVMGKEIKFLLHFVKESKQDESGMPNNRFLAERTGGTYSTLKVQPAELEDSGVYFCASSQSRGGEAFFGQGTRLTVV.